The 16 T cell receptor beta chains reported below all come from one sample, sequenced in a study of blood T cells in healthy people across ages. Primed by a sample-barcoded 5' primer and a J-beta primer mix, a second PCR proceeded for 7 to 11 cycles. TCRdb re-derived calls from the 5' RACE reads in MiXCR, one entry per CDR3 protein. The sample contains about 1 million distinct CDR3 sequences, approximately 26% of which appear only once. The data were also submitted as part of a second study, on T cells of mothers and their children.

The sequencing input was blood. The receptors originated from a girl aged 2 to 9 in good health.

This clonotype has a handful of counts. This sequence joins TRBV20-1 and TRBJ2-7, with 10 bases matching TRBD1. This CDR3 has 16 amino acids. Trimming at V came to 5 bases and at J to 2 bases, leaving 12 bases not matched to a gene. Germline V gene lookup returns CDR1 DFQATT and CDR2 SNEGSKA (reference sequence). CDR3 region: CSALDWGQGNAYEQYF. The CDR3 nucleotides read TGCAGTGCTTTAGACTGGGGACAGGGGAACGCCTACGAGCAGTACTTC.

The sample holds one count of this clonotype. The gene calls are TRBV4-3 and TRBJ2-5, with D unclear. Germline CDR1 is LGHNA and CDR2 is YSLEER. The CDR3 is 13 residues long. The V end was cut by 0 bases, the J end by 5 bases, with 7 bases between. CDR3 sequence (DNA): TGCGCCAGCAGCCAAGATTTAATGGAGACCCAGTACTTC. This translates into CASSQDLMETQYF.

This clonotype was counted only a few times. This chain joins TRBV29-1 and TRBJ1-2; no reliable D call. V lost 5 bases and J 6 bases, leaving 13 bases between the germline ends. Per the germline V gene, CDR1 is SQVTM and CDR2 is ANQGSEA. CDR3 length: 12 amino acids. The CDR3 DNA sequence: TGCAGCGTTCCTTCAGGTGACCATGGCTACACCTTC. Translating gives CSVPSGDHGYTF.

This chain joins TRBV20-1 and TRBJ2-4, with 16 bases identical to TRBD2. Germline V gene data show CDR1 as DFQATT and CDR2 as SNEGSKA (reference sequence). J gave up 0 bases and V 3 bases, and 5 bases lay outside the gene matches. The CDR3 is 18 amino acids. The DNA of the CDR3 is TGCAGTGCTAGGGGGACTAGCGGGGGGGCCCTAGCCAAAAACATTCAGTACTTC. It is translated as CSARGTSGGALAKNIQYF.

V is TRBV28 and J is TRBJ2-1; perhaps D is TRBD1 or TRBD2 (5 bases each). Trimming stripped 5 bases from V and 2 bases from J, with 16 bases between. The CDR3 contains 16 residues. Looked up from germline, CDR1 is MDHEN and CDR2 is SYDVKM. The CDR3 sequence: CASSTNPGRAYNEQFF. For the CDR3, the DNA is TGTGCCAGCAGTACCAATCCGGGACGAGCCTACAATGAGCAGTTCTTC.

To note about this clonotype: One junction end disagrees with the germline gene, perhaps due to a read error. The chain uses TRBV29-1 and TRBJ2-3; D possibly corresponds to TRBD2 (6 bases). Germline CDR1 is SQVTM and CDR2 is ANQGSEA. This CDR3 spans 14 amino acids. The CDR3 loop reads CSVATKGLNNEQFF. CDR3 bases: TGCAGCGTTGCTACGAAGGGACTTAACAATGAGCAGTTCTTT.

V usage is TRBV28 and J usage is TRBJ2-3, with TRBD2 matching over 10 bases. This CDR3 has 16 residues. Germline trimming cut 5 bases from V and 0 bases from J; bases unmatched to any gene: 5. CDR1 is MDHEN and CDR2 is SYDVKM in the germline V gene. CDR3 amino acids: CASSSTSGVSTDTQYF. Here the CDR3 DNA reads TGTGCCAGCAGTAGTACTAGCGGGGTCAGCACAGATACGCAGTATTTT.

About this clonotype itself: At one boundary the junction diverges from the germline segment, which might be a read error. V usage is TRBV19 and J usage is TRBJ2-1; D is perhaps TRBD2 (5 bases). The CDR3 length is 15 residues. Germline V gene sequence: CDR1 LNHDA, CDR2 SQIVND (reference sequence). The CDR3 sequence: CASTIYPGELNEQFF. The CDR3 DNA sequence: TGTGCCAGTACTATATATCCCGGGGAGTTAAATGAGCAGTTCTTC.

The genes are TRBV7-2 and TRBJ2-7, with 7 bases fitting TRBD2. Germline loops: CDR1 SGHTA, CDR2 FQGNSA. This CDR3 contains 14 residues. With 0 bases clipped from V and 7 bases from J, the junction kept 6 bases outside the gene matches. Here the CDR3 reads CASSLAGGPGEQYF. The CDR3 bases are TGTGCCAGCAGCTTAGCGGGAGGGCCGGGGGAGCAGTACTTC. The entire variable domain, with the rest obtained from reference TRBV7-2 and TRBJ2-7, is as follows: GAGVSQSPSNKVTEKGKDVELRCDPISGHTALYWYRQSLGQGLEFLIYFQGNSAPDKSGLPSDRFSAERTGGSVSTLTIQRTQQEDSAVYLCASSLAGGPGEQYFGPGTRLTVT.

The chain links TRBV13 to TRBJ2-5; TRBD1 aligns across 7 bases. Germline CDR1 is PRHDT and CDR2 is FYEKMQ (reference sequence). Trimming cost V 3 bases and J 2 bases; bases outside gene matches: 9. This CDR3 contains 16 residues. The CDR3 DNA reads as TGTGCCAGCAGCTTGGGAAGGGGGCCAGGACAAGAGACCCAGTACTTC. As protein: CASSLGRGPGQETQYF.

This clonotype was counted between two and nine times. Here the CDR3 reads CASSQIQGGETQYF. CDR3 sequence (DNA): TGCGCCAGCAGCCAAATACAGGGTGGGGAGACCCAGTACTTC. This sequence joins TRBV4-1 and TRBJ2-5; TRBD1 might be the D (6 bases). CDR1 and CDR2 (germline): MGHRA, YSYEKL. The CDR3 runs 14 residues. V was shortened by 2 bases and J by 5 bases, with 12 bases between the two germline ends.

This clonotype turned up a few times. The chain is built from TRBV27 and TRBJ2-5, with D unresolved. The V gene's germline CDR1 is MNHEY and CDR2 SMNVEV (reference sequence). The CDR3 runs to 14 residues. Trimming shortened V by 5 bases and J by 5 bases, and 15 bases separated the two germline ends. The CDR3: CASSLLGQSETQYF. Written as DNA, the CDR3 is TGTGCCAGCAGTCTCCTGGGCCAGTCGGAGACCCAGTACTTC.

V usage is TRBV28 and J usage is TRBJ2-7; D is uncertain. The CDR3 has 13 residues. Per germline, CDR1 MDHEN and CDR2 SYDVKM. Trimming left V 6 bases short and J 2 bases short, with 11 bases between. The CDR3 loop is CASSFDLTYEQYF. CDR3 DNA sequence: TGTGCCAGCAGCTTCGACCTCACCTACGAGCAGTACTTC.

This clonotype has just a few counts. DNA for the CDR3: TGTGCCAGCAGCTTGAAACAGGTCACTCAGCCCCAGCATTTT. Its protein is CASSLKQVTQPQHF. V is TRBV5-5 and J is TRBJ1-5, with a weak D call TRBD1 (5 bases). Germline V gene lookup returns CDR1 SGHKS and CDR2 YYEKEE (reference sequence). V lost 1 base and J 6 bases, leaving 11 bases between the germline ends. CDR3 length: 14 residues. The whole variable domain, remainder taken from reference TRBV5-5 and TRBJ1-5, is DAGVTQSPTHLIKTRGQQVTLRCSPISGHKSVSWYQQVLGQGPQFIFQYYEKEERGRGNFPDRFSARQFPNYSSELNVNALLLGDSALYLCASSLKQVTQPQHFGDGTRLSIL.

As regards this clonotype: One end of the junction varies from germline; a read error may be responsible. The chain has TRBV29-1 and TRBJ2-5, with D maybe TRBD2 (5 bases). This CDR3 comprises 9 residues. CDR1 and CDR2 from the germline V gene are SQVTM and ANQGSEA. CDR3 sequence (DNA): TGCAGCGCCCCCGGGGAGTTCGCGTTC. It codes for CSAPGEFAF.

This clonotype was observed a few times. The genes are TRBV20-1 and TRBJ2-4; D not resolved. This CDR3 comprises 15 residues. Germline CDR1 reads DFQATT; CDR2 reads SNEGSKA (reference sequence). The ends were cut back, 5 bases at V and 8 bases at J, with 22 bases in the middle. CDR3 sequence (DNA): TGCAGTGCTTTGGCGACCTCCAAGTTGGTATACATTCAGTACTTC. This translates into CSALATSKLVYIQYF.